This TCR beta chain was sequenced in a study of T cells after yellow fever vaccination. On this clonotype: Its target is unknown.

5'RACE template switching generated TCR cDNA, adding a universal primer site and UMIs. TCRdb called the 5' RACE reads again in MiXCR, with one record for every CDR3 protein. Of roughly 74,000 distinct CDR3 sequences listed, around 6.5% are singletons. The CDR3 runs 10 residues. Study results and limitations: The study found a weaker secondary response that peaked faster, day 5 versus 15. Reappearing after the booster were most of the clones from primary vaccination (roughly 96% CD4, 88% CD8). From the bulk population, abundant clonotypes could contaminate and appear within FACS-sorted repertoires.

The sequence came from a man between 18 and 29 years old who received the YFV17D yellow fever vaccine. The chain is built from TRBV21-1 and TRBJ1-2; the table's D call TRBD1 went unverified against the DNA. TRBV21-1 is shown as a pseudogene. Sequenced material: CD8+ T cells sorted from PBMCs, taken more than 4 days after the first yellow fever vaccination. The CDR3 spells CASSRGIEPF. The CDR3 DNA reads TGTGCCAGCAGCAGGGGCATTGAGCCCTTC.